The rows below give T cell receptor beta chains drawn from one sample of a study of blood T cell repertoires in COVID-19. The data were produced by immunoSEQ multiplex PCR, yet TCRdb's version contains in-frame clones alone and is incomplete. The sample has 490,000 or so clones; approximately 86% are singletons. Sequenced: PBMCs or T cells enriched from blood (not recorded which). The receptors stem from a woman aged 55-70 years who had recovered from COVID-19. CDR3s include the opening cysteine and the closing phenylalanine or tryptophan. D genes are given only for firm matches. Rows may omit the clone size; those that give it use once, few, many or a size class.

v_gene	abundance	j_gene	d_gene	CDR3nt	CDR3aa
TRBV5-1	once	TRBJ1-1	TRBD1	TGCGCCAGCAGCAAAACTGGACAGGGGGTCACTGAAGCTTTCTTT	CASSKTGQGVTEAFF
TRBV7-6	many	TRBJ1-4	NA	TGTGCCAGCAGCTTAAGCAGGGCCTCTAATGAAAAACTGTTTTTT	CASSLSRASNEKLFF
TRBV3-1/TRBV3-2	NA	TRBJ1-1	NA	TGTGCCAGCAGCCAAGGGCAGAACGTTATGAACACTGAAGCTTTCTTT	CASSQGQNVMNTEAFF
TRBV24-1	NA	TRBJ1-2	TRBD1	TGTGCCACCAGTGAGGGACAGGGAGGGGTCTATGGCTACACCTTC	CATSEGQGGVYGYTF
TRBV6-5	NA	TRBJ2-7	NA	TGTGCCAGCAGGCTGGCCAGGGGCTTCTACGAGCAGTACTTC	CASRLARGFYEQYF
TRBV30	NA	TRBJ1-2	NA	TGTGCCGGAGGAATCAAGCCAACGGGTGGCTACACCTTC	CAGGIKPTGGYTF
TRBV4-2	once	TRBJ2-1	TRBD2	TGTGCCAGCAGCCAGACTGGCGGGGGGGCCTACAATGAGCAGTTCTTC	CASSQTGGGAYNEQFF
TRBV5-1	NA	TRBJ1-1	TRBD1	TGCGCCAGCAGCTGGGGACAGCTAGCTTTCTTT	CASSWGQLAFF
TRBV30	NA	TRBJ2-4	NA	TGTGCCTGGAGTGCCTCCAGAGAGGTCCTTTCGATAGCCAAAAACATTCAGTACTTC	CAWSASREVLSIAKNIQYF
TRBV29-1	few	TRBJ1-2	TRBD1	TGCAGCGTTGACAGGGGGAGCTATGGCTACACCTTC	CSVDRGSYGYTF
TRBV19	NA	TRBJ1-5	NA	TGTGCCAGTAGTGCTCAGGGATGGGGTCAGCCCCAGCATTTT	CASSAQGWGQPQHF
TRBV19	NA	TRBJ1-5	NA	TGTGCCAGTAGGGTCACACAGGGCCAGCCCCAGCATTTT	CASRVTQGQPQHF
TRBV15	NA	TRBJ2-3	NA	TGTGCCACCTCGAGGGGGGGCCCCACAGATACGCAGTATTTT	CATSRGGPTDTQYF
TRBV13	NA	TRBJ1-1	NA	TGTGCCAGCACCAATACGGGAAACACTGAAGCTTTCTTT	CASTNTGNTEAFF
TRBV27	NA	TRBJ1-1	NA	TGTGCCAGCAGTCCCCGGTGGGGGGGAGGCACTGAAGCTTTCTTT	CASSPRWGGGTEAFF
TRBV19	once	TRBJ1-3	TRBD1	TGTGCCAGTAGTATTTATCAGGGGGCATCTGGAAACACCATATATTTT	CASSIYQGASGNTIYF
TRBV14	few	TRBJ2-1	TRBD2	TGTGCCAGCAGCCAAGTTTTCCACCCGGGGACTAGCGGGGAGCCCAACTATAACAATGAGCAGTTCTTC	CASSQVFHPGTSGEPNYNNEQFF
TRBV6-1	NA	TRBJ1-6	TRBD1	TGTGCCAGCAGTGCGACAGGTGACAGGGGATACAATTCACCCCTCCACTTT	CASSATGDRGYNSPLHF
TRBV6-5	once	TRBJ1-1	NA	TGTGCCAGCAGTTATAGTTGGGGAAGCGGCACTGAAGCTTTCTTT	CASSYSWGSGTEAFF
TRBV6-5	NA	TRBJ1-5	NA	TGTGCCAGCATCCAGGGCTATAGCAATCAGCCCCAGCATTTT	CASIQGYSNQPQHF
TRBV2	NA	TRBJ2-1	TRBD2	TGTGCCAGCAGTGAACGGGCGGGGGTCACCTACAATGAGCAGTTCTTC	CASSERAGVTYNEQFF
TRBV29-1	NA	TRBJ1-1	TRBD1	TGCAGCGTAAACAGGGGGCCGGCGGAAGCTTTCTTT	CSVNRGPAEAFF